This TCR beta chain was identified in a study of blood T cell repertoires in COVID-19. In the study overall: Donors in the United States, Italy and Spain gave samples during acute or convalescent COVID-19. PBMCs, B-cell-depleted T cells, or T cells provided the cDNA or gDNA that made up the material.

Germline assignment: CDR1 SGHTA and CDR2 FQGNSA. The ends lost 4 bases at V and 2 bases at J; junction bases unmatched: 6. This CDR3 region has 15 residues. Per the original data handling: It was from reference gene primer amplification that nucleated cell counts were estimated. The data were produced by immunoSEQ multiplex PCR, yet TCRdb's version contains in-frame clones alone and is incomplete. That table furnishes V, J and clone size, whereas the DNA furnished D and trimming. The sample records roughly 310,000 clones, 85% to 90% being singletons. The TCR was taken from a woman between 45 and 60 years old with active or convalescent COVID-19. Sequencing was performed on peripheral blood. The chain carries TRBV7-2 and TRBJ1-2; 8 bases match TRBD1. This chain's CDR3 is CASSSRRTGNYGYTF. The CDR3 nucleotides are TGTGCCAGCAGCTCCAGACGGACAGGGAACTATGGCTACACCTTC.